Given below is one TCR beta chain in context. The antigen remains unidentified. Then a second PCR, running roughly 7 to 11 cycles, was carried out with a sample-barcoded 5' primer and a J-beta primer mix. TCRdb processed the 5' RACE reads anew with MiXCR; each CDR3 protein has one entry. Found here are around 1,500,000 distinct CDR3 sequences, roughly 27% of them singletons; the top ten hold 7.7%. Germline lookup yields CDR1 MGHRA and CDR2 YSYEKL. V gave up 4 bases and J gave up 9 bases, with 16 bases separating them. This CDR3 is 14 amino acids long. Investigators took about 9.2 milliliters of peripheral blood from every donor. No fewer than 7 million PBMCs went into each sample. The data are from a study of blood T cells in healthy people across ages. Study conclusions and caveats: The recorded TCR beta diversity per million T cells decreased in a roughly linear manner with age. Comparison with aged donors showed that long-lived donors had more naive CD4+ cells and higher diversity.

Sequenced sample: blood. The chain combines TRBV4-1 with TRBJ2-1; maybe TRBD2 (6 bases). This sequence was found in a young woman in good health. The CDR3 DNA is TGCGCCAGCAGCCTCCCTCCGGGGGAGGTTGAGCAGTTCTTC. Residues: CASSLPPGEVEQFF.